This TCR beta chain appears in the sequencing data of a study of blood T cells in healthy people across ages. General study findings and limits: Older age went with lower TCR beta diversity per million T cells, in a roughly linear way. The long-lived group displayed more naive CD4+ cells, plus higher diversity, than the aged donors did.

Sample-barcoded 5' priming and a J-beta primer mix drove a second PCR of roughly 6 to 12 cycles. Each CDR3 protein is one row after TCRdb ran MiXCR on the 5' RACE reads. The sample shows roughly 800,000 distinct CDR3 sequences, approximately 25% of them seen only once. On this clonotype itself: Its antigen is currently unknown.

V lost 5 bases and J 4 bases, leaving 5 bases between the germline ends. The CDR3 runs 12 residues. CDR1 is SGHAT, CDR2 FQNNGV, per germline. The same specimen was also included in a second study, on T cells of mothers and their children. From that second work: Detection of persistent microchimeric T cell clones did not occur.

This TCR was sampled from a boy aged 5-17 years in good health. The chain combines TRBV11-2 with TRBJ1-4; D is uncertain. Specimen: blood. As DNA, the CDR3 is TGTGCCAGCAGCCCCTATAATGAAAAACTGTTTTTT. Translated, it gives CASSPYNEKLFF.